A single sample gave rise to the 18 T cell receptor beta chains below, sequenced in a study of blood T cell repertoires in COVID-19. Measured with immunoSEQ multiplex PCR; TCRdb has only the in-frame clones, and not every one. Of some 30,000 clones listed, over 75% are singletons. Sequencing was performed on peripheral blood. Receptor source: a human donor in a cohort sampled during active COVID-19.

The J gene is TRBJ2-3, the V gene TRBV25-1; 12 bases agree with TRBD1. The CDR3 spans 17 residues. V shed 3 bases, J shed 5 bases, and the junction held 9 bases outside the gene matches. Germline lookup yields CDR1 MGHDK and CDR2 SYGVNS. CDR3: CASSEGKGQGARDTQYF. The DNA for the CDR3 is TGTGCCAGCAGTGAGGGAAAGGGACAGGGGGCAAGAGATACGCAGTATTTT. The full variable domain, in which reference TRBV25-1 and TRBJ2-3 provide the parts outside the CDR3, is EADIYQTPRYLVIGTGKKITLECSQTMGHDKMYWYQQDPGMELHLIHYSYGVNSTEKGDLSSESTVSRIRTEHFPLTLESARPSHTSQYLCASSEGKGQGARDTQYFGPGTRLTVL.

The CDR3 here is CASIAGTGGSHGYTF. The CDR3 bases are TGTGCCAGCATCGCCGGGACAGGGGGATCCCATGGCTACACCTTC. This chain connects TRBV28 to TRBJ1-2, with 11 positions matching TRBD1. The CDR3 extends over 15 amino acids. V trimming: 7 bases; J trimming: 6 bases; junction bases outside the gene matches: 10. Germline V lookup: CDR1 MDHEN, CDR2 SYDVKM.

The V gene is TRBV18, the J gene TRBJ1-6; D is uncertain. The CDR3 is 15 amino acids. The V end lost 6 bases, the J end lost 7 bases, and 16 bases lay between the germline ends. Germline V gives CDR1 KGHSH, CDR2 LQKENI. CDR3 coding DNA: TGTGCCAGCTCGCAACGAGAGATTTTAAATTCACCCCTCCACTTT. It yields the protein CASSQREILNSPLHF.

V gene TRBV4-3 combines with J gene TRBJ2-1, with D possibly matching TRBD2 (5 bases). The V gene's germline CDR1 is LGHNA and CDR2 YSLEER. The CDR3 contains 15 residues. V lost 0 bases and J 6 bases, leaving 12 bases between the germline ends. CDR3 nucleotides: TGCGCCAGCAGCCAAGATTGGCTAGCTGGCAATGAGCAGTTCTTC. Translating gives CASSQDWLAGNEQFF.

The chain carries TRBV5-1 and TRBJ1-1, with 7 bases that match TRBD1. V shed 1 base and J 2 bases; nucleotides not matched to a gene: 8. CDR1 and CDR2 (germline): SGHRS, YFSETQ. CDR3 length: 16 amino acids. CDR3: CASSLKDRILNTEAFF. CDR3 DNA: TGCGCCAGCAGCTTGAAGGACAGGATTTTAAACACTGAAGCTTTCTTT.

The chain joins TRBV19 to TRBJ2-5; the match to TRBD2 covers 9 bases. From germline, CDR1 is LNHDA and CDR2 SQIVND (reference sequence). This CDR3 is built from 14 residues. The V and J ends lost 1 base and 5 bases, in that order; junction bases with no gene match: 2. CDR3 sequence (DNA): TGTGCCAGTAGTATAGGCGGGGGGGTCGAGACCCAGTACTTC. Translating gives CASSIGGGVETQYF.

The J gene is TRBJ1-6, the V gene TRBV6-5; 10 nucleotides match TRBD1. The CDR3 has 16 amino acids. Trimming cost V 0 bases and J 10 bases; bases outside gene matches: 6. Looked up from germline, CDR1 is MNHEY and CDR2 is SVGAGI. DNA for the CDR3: TGTGCCAGCAGTTACTCGACAGGGGGCCCTGGATCACCCCTCCACTTT. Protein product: CASSYSTGGPGSPLHF.

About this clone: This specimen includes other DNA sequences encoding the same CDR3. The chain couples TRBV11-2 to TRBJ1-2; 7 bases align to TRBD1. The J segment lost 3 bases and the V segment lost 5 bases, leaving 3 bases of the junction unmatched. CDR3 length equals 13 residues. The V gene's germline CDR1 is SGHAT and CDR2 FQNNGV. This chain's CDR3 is CASSPGQDYGYTF. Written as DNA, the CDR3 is TGTGCCAGCAGCCCCGGACAGGACTATGGCTACACCTTC.

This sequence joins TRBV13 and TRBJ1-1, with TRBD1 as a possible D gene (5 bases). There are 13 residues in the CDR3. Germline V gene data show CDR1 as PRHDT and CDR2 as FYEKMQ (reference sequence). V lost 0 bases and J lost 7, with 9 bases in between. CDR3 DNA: TGTGCCAGCAGCTTAGGGACAGAACTTGAAGCTTTCTTT. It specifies CASSLGTELEAFF.

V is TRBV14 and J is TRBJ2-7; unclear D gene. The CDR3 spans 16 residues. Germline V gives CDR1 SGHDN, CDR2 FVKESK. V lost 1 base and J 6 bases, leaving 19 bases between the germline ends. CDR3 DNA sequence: TGTGCCAGCAGCCAAGTCCTCTTCGCACAGTCTGGCGAGCAGTACTTC. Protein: CASSQVLFAQSGEQYF.

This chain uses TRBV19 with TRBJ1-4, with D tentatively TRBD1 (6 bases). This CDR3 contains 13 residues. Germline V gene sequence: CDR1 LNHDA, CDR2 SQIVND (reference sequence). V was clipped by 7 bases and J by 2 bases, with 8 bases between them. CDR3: CASKQGTNEKLFF. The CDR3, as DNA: TGTGCCAGTAAGCAGGGGACTAATGAAAAACTGTTTTTT.

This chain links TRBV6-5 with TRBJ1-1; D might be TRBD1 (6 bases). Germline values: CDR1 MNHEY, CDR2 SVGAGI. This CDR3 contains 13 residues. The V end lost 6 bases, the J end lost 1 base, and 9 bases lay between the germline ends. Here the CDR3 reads CASSPRGNTEAFF. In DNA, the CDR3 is TGTGCCAGCAGCCCCAGGGGGAACACTGAAGCTTTCTTT.

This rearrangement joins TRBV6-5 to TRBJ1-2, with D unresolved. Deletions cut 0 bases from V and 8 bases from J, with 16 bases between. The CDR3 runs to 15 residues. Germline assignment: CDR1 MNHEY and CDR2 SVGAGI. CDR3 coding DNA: TGTGCCAGCAGTTACTCGAGTTTCTTGGGAGCCGGCTACACCTTC. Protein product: CASSYSSFLGAGYTF.

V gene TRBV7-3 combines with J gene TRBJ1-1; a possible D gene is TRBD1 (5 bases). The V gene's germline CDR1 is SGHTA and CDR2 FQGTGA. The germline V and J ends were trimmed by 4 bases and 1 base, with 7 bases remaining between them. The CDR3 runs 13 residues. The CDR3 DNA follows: TGTGCCAGCAGCTACCAGGGGAACACTGAAGCTTTCTTT. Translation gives CASSYQGNTEAFF.

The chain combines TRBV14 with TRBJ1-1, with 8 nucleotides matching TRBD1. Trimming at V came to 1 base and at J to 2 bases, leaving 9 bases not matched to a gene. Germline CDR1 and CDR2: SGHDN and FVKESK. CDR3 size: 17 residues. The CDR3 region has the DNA TGTGCCAGCAGCCAAGCAGGGGGCCTTTGGAAAAACACTGAAGCTTTCTTT. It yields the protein CASSQAGGLWKNTEAFF.

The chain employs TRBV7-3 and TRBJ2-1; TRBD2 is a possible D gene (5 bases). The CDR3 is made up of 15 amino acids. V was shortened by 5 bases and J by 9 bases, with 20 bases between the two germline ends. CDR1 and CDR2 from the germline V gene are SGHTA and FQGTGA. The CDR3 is CASSPLGIAPVEQFF. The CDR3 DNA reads TGTGCCAGCAGCCCCCTCGGGATAGCTCCTGTTGAGCAGTTCTTC.

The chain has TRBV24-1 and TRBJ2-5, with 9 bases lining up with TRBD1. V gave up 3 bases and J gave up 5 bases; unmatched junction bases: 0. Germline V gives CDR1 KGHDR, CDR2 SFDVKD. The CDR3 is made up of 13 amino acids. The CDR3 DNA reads TGTGCCACCAGTGATGACAGGGGGGAGACCCAGTACTTC. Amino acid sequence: CATSDDRGETQYF.

CDR3 DNA: TGTGCCACCAGCAGAGGGGGAGTGGGCTATGAGCAGTTCTTC. Translated: CATSRGGVGYEQFF. The V call is TRBV15, the J call TRBJ2-1; D is possibly TRBD2 (5 bases). Trimming removed 1 base from V and 8 bases from J, with 12 bases in between. Germline V CDR1 and CDR2: LNHNV, YYDKDF (reference sequence). CDR3 length equals 14 residues.